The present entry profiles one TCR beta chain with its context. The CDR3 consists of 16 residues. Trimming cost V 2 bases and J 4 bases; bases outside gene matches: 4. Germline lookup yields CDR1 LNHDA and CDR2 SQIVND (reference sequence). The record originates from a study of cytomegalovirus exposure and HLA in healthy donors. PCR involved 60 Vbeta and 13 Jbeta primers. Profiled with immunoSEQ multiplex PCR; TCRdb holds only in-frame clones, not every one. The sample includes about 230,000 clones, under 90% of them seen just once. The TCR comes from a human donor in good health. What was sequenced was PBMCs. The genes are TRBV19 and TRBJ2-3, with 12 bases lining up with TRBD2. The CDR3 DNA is TGTGCCAGTAGTATACTAGCGGGGGGGGTCGCAGATACGCAGTATTTT. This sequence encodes CASSILAGGVADTQYF.